The 20 T cell receptor beta chains reported below all come from one sample, sequenced in a study of breast tumors, draining lymph nodes, adjacent tissues. Breast cancer patients provided tissue from their axillary draining lymph nodes. TCRdb re-called the multiplex PCR reads with MiXCR, one entry per CDR3 protein. The table lists 180,000 or so distinct CDR3 sequences, 30% to 40% of them singletons. Sequencing input: axillary lymph node tissue. The receptors come from a female donor with breast cancer. Some clones in this sample may be carry-over from other donors' samples.

The V call is TRBV7-9, the J call TRBJ1-1; 12 positions agree with TRBD1. V gave up 5 bases and J gave up 6 bases; unmatched junction bases: 7. The CDR3 sequence is 15 residues long. CDR1 is SEHNR, CDR2 FQNEAQ, per germline (reference sequence). CDR3 nucleotides: TGTGCCAGCAGCGGGACAGGGGGCACCGCGGCTGAAGCTTTCTTT. Its translation: CASSGTGGTAAEAFF.

This clonotype was observed at least ten times. The chain is built from TRBV12-3 or TRBV12-4 and TRBJ2-3; 9 bases line up with TRBD2. Losses at the gene ends were 5 bases for V and 0 bases for J; bases not matched to a gene: 6. The CDR3 length is 16 residues. The CDR3 sequence: CASSPLAGGSTDTQYF. The CDR3 nucleotides read TGTGCCAGCAGTCCACTCGCGGGAGGGAGCACAGATACGCAGTATTTT.

This clonotype was counted ten times or more. The DNA of the CDR3 is TGCAGTGCTAGGGGTCGGGGGGCCAGTACCGGGGAGCTGTTTTTT. Protein: CSARGRGASTGELFF. The V call is TRBV20-1, the J call TRBJ2-2; a weak D match, TRBD2 (7 bases). The CDR3 extends over 15 amino acids. Germline CDR1 and CDR2: DFQATT and SNEGSKA (reference sequence). The V end was cut by 3 bases, the J end by 5 bases, with 16 bases between.

A remark on this clonotype: Its ends do not fully match the called genes, so a read error is possible. The rearrangement uses TRBV7-7 and TRBJ2-5; 8 bases fit TRBD2. The V gene's germline CDR1 is SSHAT and CDR2 FNYEAQ (reference sequence). CDR3 length: 18 residues. The CDR3 sequence is CASSLGPPTSAYQETQYF. CDR3 DNA: TGTGCTAGCAGCTTAGGCCCCCCGACTAGCGCGTACCAAGAGACCCAGTACTTC.

This clonotype was seen ten or more times. The chain joins TRBV5-8 to TRBJ1-4; D unresolved. The CDR3 is made up of 14 amino acids. CDR1 SGHTS and CDR2 YDEGEE come from the germline V gene. V was pared by 4 bases and J by 8 bases, with 15 bases between. The CDR3 reads CASSGGPGGEKLFF. The CDR3, as DNA: TGTGCCAGCAGCGGCGGGCCGGGAGGGGAAAAACTGTTTTTT.

This clonotype was found many times. The V call is TRBV5-8, the J call TRBJ2-7; D is possibly TRBD1 or TRBD2 (6 bases each). This CDR3 comprises 15 residues. The V end was cut by 0 bases, the J end by 3 bases, with 13 bases between. CDR1 is SGHTS, CDR2 YDEGEE, per germline. The CDR3 coding sequence is TGTGCCAGCAGCTTGGAAGGGGGGTCACACTACGAGCAGTACTTC. This encodes CASSLEGGSHYEQYF.

At least ten counts were recorded for this clonotype. This rearrangement joins TRBV6-2 or TRBV6-3 to TRBJ1-6, with a possible D match to TRBD1 (5 bases). With 5 bases removed from V and 8 bases from J, the gap between germline ends came to 13 bases. Germline loops: CDR1 MNHEY, CDR2 SVGEGT. The CDR3 spans 14 residues. CDR3 nucleotides: TGTGCCAGCAGTAAGAGACAGATTTATTCACCCCTCCACTTT. Its protein product is CASSKRQIYSPLHF.

This clonotype was observed at least ten times. This chain uses TRBV7-2 with TRBJ1-6, with no clear D. Trimming pared 4 bases from V and 15 bases from J, leaving 13 bases between. Germline CDR1 reads SGHTA; CDR2 reads FQGNSA. The CDR3 is made up of 12 amino acids. The CDR3: CASSSPVGRLHF. The CDR3 DNA is TGTGCCAGCAGCTCCCCGGTGGGTCGCCTCCACTTT.

As to this clonotype: Since a much larger clone is just one base distant, this may be a read error. The CDR3 DNA reads as TGCAGTGCTAGACTCCCCCTAGGCACAGCTACGCAGTATTTT. Protein: CSARLPLGTATQYF. The V call is TRBV20-1, the J call TRBJ2-3, with D unclear. The germline gives CDR1 DFQATT, CDR2 SNEGSKA (reference sequence). This CDR3 spans 14 amino acids.

This clonotype was recorded at least ten times. The chain couples TRBV2 to TRBJ2-2, with D possibly being TRBD1 (6 bases). The V and J ends lost 6 bases and 3 bases respectively, with 17 bases between them. The germline gives CDR1 SNHLY, CDR2 FYNNEI. The CDR3 totals 16 residues. CDR3 region: CASSPRRRGHTGELFF. DNA for the CDR3: TGTGCCAGCAGCCCTCGGCGCAGGGGACACACCGGGGAGCTGTTTTTT.

This clonotype was counted at least ten times. V usage is TRBV5-5 and J usage is TRBJ2-2, with D possibly called TRBD1 or TRBD2 (5 bases each). CDR3 length: 14 residues. Trimming removed 1 base from V and 6 bases from J, with 10 bases in between. Germline V gives CDR1 SGHKS, CDR2 YYEKEE (reference sequence). The CDR3: CASSLSMGPGELFF. The CDR3, as DNA: TGTGCCAGCAGCTTGTCGATGGGACCCGGGGAGCTGTTTTTT.

This clonotype has ten or more counts. This chain links TRBV5-1 with TRBJ2-2; D not resolved. Germline V gene lookup returns CDR1 SGHRS and CDR2 YFSETQ. This CDR3 is 17 amino acids long. Trimming removed 8 bases at V and 2 bases at J, with 22 bases between. CDR3 nucleotide sequence: TGCGCCAGTGTTCCTAACAGCCTCGTTTCTAACACCGGGGAGCTGTTTTTT. Its translation: CASVPNSLVSNTGELFF.

Concerning this clonotype itself: The conserved final phenylalanine or tryptophan is absent from the CDR3, which likely points to a read error. The chain uses TRBV9 and TRBJ1-2, with D possibly matching TRBD1 (6 bases). The CDR3 consists of 13 residues. Germline CDR1 reads SGDLS; CDR2 reads YYNGEE. As DNA, the CDR3 is TGTGCCAGCGGCGTAGGGAATACAGGGATCTACACCCTC. Amino acid sequence: CASGVGNTGIYTL.

This clonotype was counted a few times. A clone one base away is much larger, so this may be a read error. This chain links TRBV7-8 with TRBJ2-5; D is possibly TRBD1 (5 bases). The CDR3 has 14 amino acids. The germline CDR1 and CDR2 sequences are SGHVS and FQNEAQ. The CDR3 DNA reads TGTGCCCGCAGCTTTTTAGGGGCCGGAGAGACCCAGTACTTC. It encodes CARSFLGAGETQYF.

This clonotype came up many times. The V call is TRBV20-1, the J call TRBJ2-5; no clear D gene. There are 12 residues in the CDR3. V dropped 6 bases and J dropped 2 bases, with 10 bases sitting between them. Germline V gene lookup returns CDR1 DFQATT and CDR2 SNEGSKA (reference sequence). The CDR3: CSARRSQETQYF. The CDR3 DNA reads TGCAGTGCGCGGCGGAGTCAAGAGACCCAGTACTTC.

This clonotype occurred a few times. This sequence joins TRBV7-9 and TRBJ1-1; possible D gene TRBD1, 5 bases. Germline V gene data show CDR1 as SEHNR and CDR2 as FQNEAQ (reference sequence). The CDR3 consists of 13 residues. Trimming stripped 4 bases from V and 5 bases from J, with 11 bases between. In DNA form, the CDR3 reads TGTGCCAGCAGCTCCCCACCAGGGACTGAAGCTTTCTTT. Translated: CASSSPPGTEAFF.

This clonotype was detected only once. This rearrangement joins TRBV20-1 to TRBJ2-2; 9 bases are shared with TRBD2. CDR3 length equals 17 residues. Trimming took 0 bases from V and 2 from J; bases not matched to a gene: 7. Germline V gene lookup returns CDR1 DFQATT and CDR2 SNEGSKA (reference sequence). CDR3 nucleotides: TGCAGTGCTAGAGATGGCTCTAGCGGGGCCAACACCGGGGAGCTGTTTTTT. It encodes CSARDGSSGANTGELFF.

This clonotype was recorded at least ten times. V and J are TRBV6-5 and TRBJ2-7; D might be TRBD1 (5 bases). This CDR3 has 14 residues. The V and J ends lost 2 bases and 5 bases respectively, with 13 bases between them. CDR1 and CDR2 (germline): MNHEY, SVGAGI. The CDR3 DNA reads as TGTGCCAGCAGTTACGCAGGGATCCCCCACGAGCAGTACTTC. Protein: CASSYAGIPHEQYF.

This clonotype was detected ten times or more. The CDR3 DNA reads as TGTGCCAGCAGTTTAGGAGGTTCGGATCAGCCCCAGCATTTT. It translates to CASSLGGSDQPQHF. The V call is TRBV12-3 or TRBV12-4, the J call TRBJ1-5; D not certain. The CDR3 runs to 14 residues. V was shortened by 1 base and J by 5 bases, with 9 bases between the two germline ends.

A note on this clonotype: A junction boundary mismatches the germline segment, possibly from a read error. The chain carries TRBV20-1 and TRBJ1-6; possibly TRBD1 for D (5 bases). Germline V gene sequence: CDR1 DFQATT, CDR2 SNEGSKA (reference sequence). This CDR3 comprises 13 residues. This CDR3 is CSTLDTYSSPLHF. The CDR3 nucleotides are TGCAGTACTTTGGACACCTATAGTTCACCCCTCCACTTT.